This T cell receptor beta chain was sequenced in a study of low-dose radiotherapy and immunotherapy resistance in tumors. Study details: Every six weeks patients received intravenous ipilimumab 1 mg/kg, and every two weeks they received intravenous nivolumab 240 mg. Every two weeks, one day ahead of radiation and immunotherapy, cyclophosphamide 200 mg/m2 was given (intravenously).

Time point reported: after trial treatment. The treatment here: LDRT plus nivolumab, ipilimumab, low-dose cyclophosphamide and aspirin (RACIN trial). TRAV- and TRBV-specific primers, spanning alpha and beta chains, primed first-strand cDNA. With a V-primer adapter and a constant-region primer, TCRs were amplified for around 21 PCR cycles. TCRdb passed the reads through MiXCR, listing each CDR3 protein once. The data hold tens of thousands of distinct CDR3 sequences, with 20% to 25% observed a single time. Of note for this clonotype: A far larger clone differs by one base, so this is likely a read error.

This CDR3 has 15 residues. This clonotype was obtained from a female donor with ovarian cancer. Sequenced material: PBMCs, taken after low-dose radiotherapy plus immunotherapy. The V call is TRBV5-3, the J call TRBJ2-2; D ambiguous. TRBV5-3 is filed as an ORF, its function uncertain. CDR3 nucleotide sequence: TGTTCCAGCAGCTTGGTTGCAACGAACACCGGGGAGCTGTTTTTT. Its protein product is CSSSLVATNTGELFF.